This entry describes one TCR beta chain. Its cognate antigen is unknown. The data derive from a study of beta chain features in type 1 diabetes. Study-level points and caveats: Reduced insertions and increased deletions marked VDJ junctions in type 1 diabetes patients.

The V gene's germline CDR1 is MNHEY and CDR2 SVGAGI. The CDR3 has 13 amino acids. The junction had 4 bases not matched to a gene; V was cut back by 6 bases and J by 4 bases. The sequenced template was cDNA made from the entire isolated RNA. Measured with immunoSEQ multiplex PCR; TCRdb has only the in-frame clones, and not every one. In the table there are nearly 250,000 clones, under 70% of which are singletons. Sorting of CD4+ naive, central memory, regulatory and stem cell-like memory cells was performed via CD45RO/CCR7/CD25/CD127/CD95/CD27. This TCR derives from a man younger than 45 in good health. Sequenced material: naive CD4+ T cells from blood. The chain carries TRBV6-5 and TRBJ2-7; TRBD1 agrees at 9 bases. In DNA, the CDR3 is TGTGCCAGCAGAACCGGGACAGGGTACGAGCAGTACTTC. This sequence encodes CASRTGTGYEQYF.